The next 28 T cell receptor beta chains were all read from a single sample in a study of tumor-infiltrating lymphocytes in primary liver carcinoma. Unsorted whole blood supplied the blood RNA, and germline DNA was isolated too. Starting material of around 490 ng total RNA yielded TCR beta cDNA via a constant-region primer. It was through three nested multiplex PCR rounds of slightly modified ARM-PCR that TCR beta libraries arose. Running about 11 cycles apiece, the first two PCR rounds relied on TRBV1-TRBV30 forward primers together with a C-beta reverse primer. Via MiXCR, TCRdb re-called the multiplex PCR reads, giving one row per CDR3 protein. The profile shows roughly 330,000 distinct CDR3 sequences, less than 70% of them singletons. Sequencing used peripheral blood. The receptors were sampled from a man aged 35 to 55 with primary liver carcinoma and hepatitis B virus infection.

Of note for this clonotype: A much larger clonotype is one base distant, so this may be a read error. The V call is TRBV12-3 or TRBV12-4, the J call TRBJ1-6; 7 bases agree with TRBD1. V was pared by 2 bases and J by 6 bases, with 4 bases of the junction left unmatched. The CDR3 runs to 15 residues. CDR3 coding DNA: TGTGCCAGCAGTTTATTGGGGGACAGTAATTCACCCCTCCACTTT. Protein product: CASSLLGDSNSPLHF.

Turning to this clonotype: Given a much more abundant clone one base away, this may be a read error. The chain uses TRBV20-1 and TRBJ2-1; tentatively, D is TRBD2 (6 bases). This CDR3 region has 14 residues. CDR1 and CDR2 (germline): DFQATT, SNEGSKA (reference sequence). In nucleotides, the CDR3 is TGCAGTGCTGGGCGGACTATACCCAACAATAAGCAGTTCTTC. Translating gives CSAGRTIPNNKQFF.

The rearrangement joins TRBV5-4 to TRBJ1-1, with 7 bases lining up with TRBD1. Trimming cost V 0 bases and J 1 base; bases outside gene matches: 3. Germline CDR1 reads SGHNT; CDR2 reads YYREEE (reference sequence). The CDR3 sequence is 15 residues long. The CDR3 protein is CASSLATGENTEAFF. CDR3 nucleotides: TGTGCCAGCAGCTTGGCAACAGGGGAGAACACTGAAGCTTTCTTT. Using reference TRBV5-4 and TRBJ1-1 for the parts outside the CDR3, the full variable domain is ETGVTQSPTHLIKTRGQQVTLRCSSQSGHNTVSWYQQALGQGPQFIFQYYREEENGRGNFPPRFSGLQFPNYSSELNVNALELDDSALYLCASSLATGENTEAFFGQGTRLTVV.

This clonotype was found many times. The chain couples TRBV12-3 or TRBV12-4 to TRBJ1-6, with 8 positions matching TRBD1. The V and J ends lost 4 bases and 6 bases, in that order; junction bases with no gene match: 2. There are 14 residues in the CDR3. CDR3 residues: CASSWTGCNSPLHF. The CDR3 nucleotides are TGTGCCAGCAGTTGGACAGGGTGTAATTCACCCCTCCACTTT.

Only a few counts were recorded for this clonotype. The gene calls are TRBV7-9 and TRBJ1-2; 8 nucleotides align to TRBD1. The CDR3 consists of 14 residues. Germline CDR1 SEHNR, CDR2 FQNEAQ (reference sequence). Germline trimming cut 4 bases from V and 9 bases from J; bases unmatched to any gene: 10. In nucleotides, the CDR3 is TGTGCCAGCAGCTCCACGGGACAGGTCCCTTGCTACACCTTC. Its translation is CASSSTGQVPCYTF.

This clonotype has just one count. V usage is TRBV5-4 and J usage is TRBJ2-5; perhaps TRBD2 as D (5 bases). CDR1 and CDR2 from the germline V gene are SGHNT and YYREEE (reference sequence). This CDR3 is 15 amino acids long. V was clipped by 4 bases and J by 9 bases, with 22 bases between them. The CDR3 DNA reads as TGTGCCAGCAGCCAAAAGAGCGGAGCTGTCGTGGCCCAGTACTTC. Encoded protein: CASSQKSGAVVAQYF.

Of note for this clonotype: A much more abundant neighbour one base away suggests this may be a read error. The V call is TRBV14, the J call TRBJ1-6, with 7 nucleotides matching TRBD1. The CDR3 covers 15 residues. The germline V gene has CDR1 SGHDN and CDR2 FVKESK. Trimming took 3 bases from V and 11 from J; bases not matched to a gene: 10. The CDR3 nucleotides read TGTGCCAGCAGCCACCGACAGGGTTTAGATCCACCCCTCCACTTT. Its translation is CASSHRQGLDPPLHF.

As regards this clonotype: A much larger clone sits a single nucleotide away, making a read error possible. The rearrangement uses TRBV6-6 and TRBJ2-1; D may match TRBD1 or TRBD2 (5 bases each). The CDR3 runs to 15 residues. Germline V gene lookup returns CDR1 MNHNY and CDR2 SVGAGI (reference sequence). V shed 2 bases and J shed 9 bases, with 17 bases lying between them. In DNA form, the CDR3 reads TGTGCCAGCAGTTACCTAAGCACGAGGGACGTTGAGCAGTTCTTC. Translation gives CASSYLSTRDVEQFF.

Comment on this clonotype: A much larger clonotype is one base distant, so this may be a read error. The CDR3 DNA is TGCAGCGCTGGAGTAAATAGGGACACCGGGGAGCTGTTTTTT. Residues: CSAGVNRDTGELFF. V is TRBV29-1 and J is TRBJ2-2; unclear D gene. V lost 7 bases and J lost 3, with 15 bases in between. The CDR3 length is 14 residues. Germline V gene data show CDR1 as SQVTM and CDR2 as ANQGSEA.

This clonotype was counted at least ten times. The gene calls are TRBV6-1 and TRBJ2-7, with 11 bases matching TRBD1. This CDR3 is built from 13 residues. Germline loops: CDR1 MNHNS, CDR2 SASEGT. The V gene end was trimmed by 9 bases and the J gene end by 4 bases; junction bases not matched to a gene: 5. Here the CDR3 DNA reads TGTGCCAGTAGGACAGGGGGCAGATACGAGCAGTACTTC. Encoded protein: CASRTGGRYEQYF.

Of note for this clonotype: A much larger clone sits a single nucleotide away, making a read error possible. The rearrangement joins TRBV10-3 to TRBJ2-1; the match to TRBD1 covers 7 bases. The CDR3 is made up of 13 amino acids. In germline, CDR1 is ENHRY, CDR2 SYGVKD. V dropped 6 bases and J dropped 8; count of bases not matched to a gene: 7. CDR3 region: CAIRGGQVDEQFF. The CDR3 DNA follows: TGTGCCATCAGAGGTGGACAGGTCGATGAGCAGTTCTTC.

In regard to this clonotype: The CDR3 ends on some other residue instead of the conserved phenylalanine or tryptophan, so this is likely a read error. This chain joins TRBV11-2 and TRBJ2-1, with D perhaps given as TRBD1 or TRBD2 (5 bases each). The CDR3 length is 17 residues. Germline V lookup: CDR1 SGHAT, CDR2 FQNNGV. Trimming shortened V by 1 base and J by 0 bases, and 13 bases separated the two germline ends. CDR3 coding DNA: TGTGCCAGCAGCTTAGGTAGCTGGGGGAGCTCCTACAATGAGCAGTTCCTC. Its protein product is CASSLGSWGSSYNEQFL.

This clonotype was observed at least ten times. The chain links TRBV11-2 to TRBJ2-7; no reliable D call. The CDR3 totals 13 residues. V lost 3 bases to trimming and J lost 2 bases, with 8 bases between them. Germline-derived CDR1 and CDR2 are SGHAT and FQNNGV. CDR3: CASSFTDTYEQYF. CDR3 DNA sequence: TGTGCCAGCAGCTTTACGGATACCTACGAGCAGTACTTC.

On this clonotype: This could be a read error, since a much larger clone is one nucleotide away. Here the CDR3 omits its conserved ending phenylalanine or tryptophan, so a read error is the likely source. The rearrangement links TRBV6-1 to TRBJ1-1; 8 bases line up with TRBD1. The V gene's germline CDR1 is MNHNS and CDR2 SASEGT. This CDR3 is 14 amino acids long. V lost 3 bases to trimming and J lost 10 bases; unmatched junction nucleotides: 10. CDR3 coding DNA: TGTGCCAGCAGTGATACACAGGGGGAGGATGCAGCTTTCTCT. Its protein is CASSDTQGEDAAFS.

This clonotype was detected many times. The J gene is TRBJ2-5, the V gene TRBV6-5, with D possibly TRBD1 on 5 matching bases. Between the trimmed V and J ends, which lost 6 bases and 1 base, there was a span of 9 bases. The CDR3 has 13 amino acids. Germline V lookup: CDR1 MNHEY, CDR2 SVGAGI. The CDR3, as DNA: TGTGCCAGCAGATCAGACAGCCAAGAGACCCAGTACTTC. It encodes CASRSDSQETQYF.

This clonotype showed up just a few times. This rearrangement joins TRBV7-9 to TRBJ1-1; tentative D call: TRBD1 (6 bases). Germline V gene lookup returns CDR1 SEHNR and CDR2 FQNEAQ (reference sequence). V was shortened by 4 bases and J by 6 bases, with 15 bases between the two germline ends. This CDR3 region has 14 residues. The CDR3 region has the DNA TGTGCCAGCAGCTCAGAACAGGGTGACGCTGAAGCTTTCTTT. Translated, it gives CASSSEQGDAEAFF.

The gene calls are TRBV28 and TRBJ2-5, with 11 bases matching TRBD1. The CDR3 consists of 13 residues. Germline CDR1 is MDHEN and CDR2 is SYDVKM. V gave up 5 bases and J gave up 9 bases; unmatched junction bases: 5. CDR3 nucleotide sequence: TGTGCCAGCAGTCACCCGGGACAGGGGGCCCAGTACTTC. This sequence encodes CASSHPGQGAQYF.

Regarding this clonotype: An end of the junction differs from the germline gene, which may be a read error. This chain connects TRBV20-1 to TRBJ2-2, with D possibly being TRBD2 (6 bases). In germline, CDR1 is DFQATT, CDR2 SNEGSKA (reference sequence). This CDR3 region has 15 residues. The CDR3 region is CSARDRKLAPGELFF. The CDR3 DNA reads TGCAGTGCAAGAGATCGAAAACTAGCCCCCGGGGAGCTGTTTTTT.

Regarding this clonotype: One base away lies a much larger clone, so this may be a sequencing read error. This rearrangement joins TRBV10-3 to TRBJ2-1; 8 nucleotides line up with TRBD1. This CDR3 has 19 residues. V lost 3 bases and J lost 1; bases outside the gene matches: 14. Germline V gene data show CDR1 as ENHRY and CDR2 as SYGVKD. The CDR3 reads CAISDRTGRRKGSYNEQFF. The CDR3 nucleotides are TGTGCCATCAGTGATCGGACAGGGAGGCGGAAGGGATCCTACAATGAGCAGTTCTTC.

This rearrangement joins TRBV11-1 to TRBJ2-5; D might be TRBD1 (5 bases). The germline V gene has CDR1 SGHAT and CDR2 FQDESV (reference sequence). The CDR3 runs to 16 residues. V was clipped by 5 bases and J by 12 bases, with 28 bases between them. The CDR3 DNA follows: TGTGCCAGCAGCCGTGCAGGTTGGGGCCTCCAAGAGGCCAAGTACTTC. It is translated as CASSRAGWGLQEAKYF.

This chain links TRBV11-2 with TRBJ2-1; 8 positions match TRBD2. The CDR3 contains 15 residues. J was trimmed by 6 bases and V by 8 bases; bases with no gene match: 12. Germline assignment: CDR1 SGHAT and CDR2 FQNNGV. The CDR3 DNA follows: TGTGCCAGCGTACGCACCAGCGGGAGCTTCAATGAGCAGTTCTTC. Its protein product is CASVRTSGSFNEQFF.

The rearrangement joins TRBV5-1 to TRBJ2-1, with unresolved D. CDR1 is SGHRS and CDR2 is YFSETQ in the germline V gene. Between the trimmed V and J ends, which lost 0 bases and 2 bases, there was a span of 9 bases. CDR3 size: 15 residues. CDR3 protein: CASSLGGTTYNEQFF. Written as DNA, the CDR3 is TGCGCCAGCAGCTTGGGGGGTACTACCTACAATGAGCAGTTCTTC. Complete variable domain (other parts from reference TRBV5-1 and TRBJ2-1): KAGVTQTPRYLIKTRGQQVTLSCSPISGHRSVSWYQQTPGQGLQFLFEYFSETQRNKGNFPGRFSGRQFSNSRSEMNVSTLELGDSALYLCASSLGGTTYNEQFFGPGTRLTVL.

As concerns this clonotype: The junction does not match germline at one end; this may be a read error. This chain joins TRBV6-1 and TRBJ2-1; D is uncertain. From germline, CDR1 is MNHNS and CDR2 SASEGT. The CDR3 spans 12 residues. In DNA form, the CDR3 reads TGTACCAGCATTGGAATCTACAATGAGCAGTTCTTC. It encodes CTSIGIYNEQFF.

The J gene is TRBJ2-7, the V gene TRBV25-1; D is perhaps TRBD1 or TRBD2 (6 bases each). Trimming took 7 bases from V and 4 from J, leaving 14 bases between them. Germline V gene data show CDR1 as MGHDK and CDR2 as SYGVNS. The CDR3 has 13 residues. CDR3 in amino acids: CASTRGGGYEQYV. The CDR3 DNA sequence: TGTGCCAGCACCCGAGGGGGAGGATACGAGCAGTACGTC.

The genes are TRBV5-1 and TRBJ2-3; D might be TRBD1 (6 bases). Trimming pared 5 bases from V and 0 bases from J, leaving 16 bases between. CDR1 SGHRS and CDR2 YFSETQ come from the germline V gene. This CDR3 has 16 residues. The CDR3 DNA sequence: TGCGCCAGCAGTCGCGATGACAGGCCTAGCACAGATACGCAGTATTTT. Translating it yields CASSRDDRPSTDTQYF.

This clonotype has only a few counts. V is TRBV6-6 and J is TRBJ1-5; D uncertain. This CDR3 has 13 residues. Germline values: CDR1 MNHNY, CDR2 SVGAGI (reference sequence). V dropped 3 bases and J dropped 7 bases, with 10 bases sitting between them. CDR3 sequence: CASSYGLNQPQHF. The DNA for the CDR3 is TGTGCCAGCAGTTATGGTCTGAACCAGCCCCAGCATTTT.

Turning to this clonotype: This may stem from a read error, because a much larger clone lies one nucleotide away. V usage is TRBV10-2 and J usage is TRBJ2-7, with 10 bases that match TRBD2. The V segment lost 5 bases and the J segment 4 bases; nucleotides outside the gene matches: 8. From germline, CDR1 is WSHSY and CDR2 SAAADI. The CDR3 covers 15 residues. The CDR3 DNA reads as TGCGCCAGCAGTTCCCGGACTAGCGGATTATACGAGCAGTACTTC. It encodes CASSSRTSGLYEQYF.

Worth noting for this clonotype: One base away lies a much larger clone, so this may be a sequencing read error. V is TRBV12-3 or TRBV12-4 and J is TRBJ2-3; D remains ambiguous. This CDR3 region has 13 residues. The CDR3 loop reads CVSIRASTDTQYF. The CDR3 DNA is TGTGTCAGCATCCGGGCTAGCACAGATACGCAGTATTTT.